This T cell receptor beta chain came from a study of technical replicates of blood from a handful of donors. Using immunoSEQ multiplex PCR, the repertoire was profiled, and TCRdb retains in-frame clones only, with some absent. This table has 62,000 or so clones, 85% to 90% appearing once. The CDR3 is 15 residues long. Germline loops: CDR1 SGDLS, CDR2 YYNGEE. V dropped 4 bases and J dropped 0 bases, with 11 bases sitting between them. The V and J genes are TRBV9 and TRBJ1-3; a weak D match, TRBD1 (6 bases). This sequence originates from a human donor in good health. Some clones in this sample may be carry-over from other donors' samples. What was sequenced was PBMCs. For the CDR3, the DNA is TGTGCCAGCAGCCCGAAGACAGGCTCTGGAAACACCATATATTTT. It is translated as CASSPKTGSGNTIYF.